This T cell receptor (beta chain) was profiled in a study of Ad26.COV2.S vaccination and SARS-CoV-2 variants. This table comes from immunoSEQ multiplex PCR, and its TCRdb copy is limited to in-frame clones, with some not included. The sample carries about 350,000 clones, approximately 90% recorded once. The treatment denotes: about 20 received Ad26.COV2.S at low or high dose, single or two shots; about 5 received placebo; per-sample allocation not given. Day 63 after the first vaccine or placebo injection was the time point for sampling. This CDR3 is built from 15 residues. Per germline, CDR1 KGHSH and CDR2 LQKENI. The V end lost 3 bases, the J end lost 2 bases, and 11 bases lay between the germline ends. The table lists this clone with a count of one.

The starting material was peripheral blood, obtained in a trial of Ad26.COV2.S vaccine versus placebo. The chain combines TRBV18 with TRBJ1-5; a weak D match, TRBD1 (5 bases). The sequence came from a person between 18 and 65 years old who received the Ad26.COV2.S COVID-19 vaccine or a placebo. CDR3 in DNA: TGTGCCAGCTCACCTAGCTCGGGGGGCAATCAGCCCCAGCATTTT. It specifies CASSPSSGGNQPQHF. Supplemented by reference TRBV18 and TRBJ1-5, the full variable domain reads NAGVMQNPRHLVRRRGQEARLRCSPMKGHSHVYWYRQLPEEGLKFMVYLQKENIIDESGMPKERFSAEFPKEGPSILRIQQVVRGDSAAYFCASSPSSGGNQPQHFGDGTRLSIL.